This TCR beta chain was captured in a study of immune cell composition in non-small cell lung cancer. About the study: Histologic subtype was mainly adenocarcinoma or squamous cell carcinoma.

Normal lung was sampled as far from the tumour as possible, at least 3 cm. Produced via immunoSEQ multiplex PCR; TCRdb's table is partial and in-frame only. The repertoire holds roughly 1,000 clones, with 74% as singletons. Germline lookup yields CDR1 MDHEN and CDR2 SYDVKM. CDR3 size: 14 residues. V lost 3 bases and J lost 6, with 14 bases in between. The sequence was obtained from a human donor with non-small cell lung cancer. The genes are TRBV28 and TRBJ1-1; D is possibly TRBD1 (6 bases). Sequencing was carried out using non-adjacent lung tissue. The CDR3 sequence: CASSLGGGVAEAFF. CDR3 nucleotide sequence: TGTGCCAGCAGTTTGGGCGGGGGCGTCGCTGAAGCTTTCTTT.